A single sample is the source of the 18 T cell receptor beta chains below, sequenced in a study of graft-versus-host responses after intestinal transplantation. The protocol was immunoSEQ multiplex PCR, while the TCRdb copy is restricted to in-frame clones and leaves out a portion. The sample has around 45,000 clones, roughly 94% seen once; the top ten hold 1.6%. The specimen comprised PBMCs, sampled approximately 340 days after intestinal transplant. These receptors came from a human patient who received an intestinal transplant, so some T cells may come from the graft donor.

CDR3 residues: CASSGQMNTEAFF. CDR3 coding DNA: TGTGCCAGCAGCGGACAGATGAACACTGAAGCTTTCTTT. The V gene is TRBV2, the J gene TRBJ1-1; maybe TRBD1 (6 bases). CDR3 size: 13 residues. Deletions cut 6 bases from V and 0 bases from J, with 8 bases between. CDR1 is SNHLY and CDR2 is FYNNEI in the germline V gene.

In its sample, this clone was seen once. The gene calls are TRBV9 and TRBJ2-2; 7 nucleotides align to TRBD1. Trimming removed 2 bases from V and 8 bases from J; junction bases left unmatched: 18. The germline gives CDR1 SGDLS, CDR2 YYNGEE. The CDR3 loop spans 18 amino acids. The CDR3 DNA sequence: TGTGCCAGCAGCGTGTTCTTCCGAACCGGGACAGAGGCTGGGGAGCTGTTTTTT. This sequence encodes CASSVFFRTGTEAGELFF. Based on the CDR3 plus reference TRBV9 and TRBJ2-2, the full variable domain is DSGVTQTPKHLITATGQRVTLRCSPRSGDLSVYWYQQSLDQGLQFLIQYYNGEERAKGNILERFSAQQFPDLHSELNLSSLELGDSALYFCASSVFFRTGTEAGELFFGEGSRLTVL.

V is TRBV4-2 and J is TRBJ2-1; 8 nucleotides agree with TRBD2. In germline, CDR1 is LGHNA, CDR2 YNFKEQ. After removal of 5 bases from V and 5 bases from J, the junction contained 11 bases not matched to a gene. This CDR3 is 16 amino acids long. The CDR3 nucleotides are TGTGCCAGCAGCTTCGGGGCACTAGCGGATCACAATGAGCAGTTCTTC. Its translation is CASSFGALADHNEQFF.

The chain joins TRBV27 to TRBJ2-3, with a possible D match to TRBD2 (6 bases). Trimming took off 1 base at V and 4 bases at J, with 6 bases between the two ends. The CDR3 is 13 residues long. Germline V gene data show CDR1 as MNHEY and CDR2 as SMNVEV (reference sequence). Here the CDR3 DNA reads TGTGCCAGCAGTTTATGGGACTCAGATACGCAGTATTTT. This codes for CASSLWDSDTQYF.

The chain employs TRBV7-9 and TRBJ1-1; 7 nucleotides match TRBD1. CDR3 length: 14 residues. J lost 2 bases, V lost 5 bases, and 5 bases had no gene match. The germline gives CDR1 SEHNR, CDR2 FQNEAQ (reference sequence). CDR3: CASSRGQPNTEAFF. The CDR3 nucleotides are TGTGCCAGCAGCCGGGGACAGCCTAACACTGAAGCTTTCTTT.

The CDR3 here is CASSLRAWETQYF. The CDR3 DNA follows: TGCGCCAGCAGCTTAAGGGCCTGGGAGACCCAGTACTTC. V gene TRBV5-1 combines with J gene TRBJ2-5; D gene ambiguous. The CDR3 runs 13 residues. V lost 2 bases to trimming and J lost 5 bases, with 10 bases between them. Germline CDR1 and CDR2: SGHRS and YFSETQ.

In nucleotides, the CDR3 is TGTGCCAGCAGCGCCCACCCTTCCGGGGGGACAGGGAATTCACCCCTCCACTTT. This sequence encodes CASSAHPSGGTGNSPLHF. The V and J genes are TRBV9 and TRBJ1-6; 9 bases line up with TRBD1. The CDR3 has 18 amino acids. The V and J ends lost 3 bases and 7 bases, in that order; junction bases with no gene match: 14. Germline V gene sequence: CDR1 SGDLS, CDR2 YYNGEE.

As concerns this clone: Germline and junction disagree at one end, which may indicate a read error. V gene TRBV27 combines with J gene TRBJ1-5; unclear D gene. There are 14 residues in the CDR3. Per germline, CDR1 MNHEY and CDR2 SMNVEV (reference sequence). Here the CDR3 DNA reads TGTGCCACCAGTCGGGCGGGGTGGGATCAGCCCCAGCATTTT. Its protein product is CATSRAGWDQPQHF.

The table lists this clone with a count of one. CDR3 protein: CASSLEGVNTEAFF. CDR3 DNA: TGTGCCAGCAGCTTGGAAGGGGTGAACACTGAAGCTTTCTTT. The rearrangement uses TRBV5-4 and TRBJ1-1, with TRBD1 as a possible D gene (5 bases). The CDR3 is made up of 14 amino acids. V gave up 0 bases and J gave up 0 bases, with 6 bases separating them. Per germline, CDR1 SGHNT and CDR2 YYREEE (reference sequence).

The CDR3 here is CASRSEGTANTEAFF. The CDR3 DNA reads as TGTGCCAGCAGGAGCGAGGGGACAGCGAACACTGAAGCTTTCTTT. The genes are TRBV2 and TRBJ1-1; 7 bases fit TRBD1. This CDR3 comprises 15 residues. V lost 6 bases and J lost 1; bases outside the gene matches: 8. Germline CDR1 and CDR2: SNHLY and FYNNEI.

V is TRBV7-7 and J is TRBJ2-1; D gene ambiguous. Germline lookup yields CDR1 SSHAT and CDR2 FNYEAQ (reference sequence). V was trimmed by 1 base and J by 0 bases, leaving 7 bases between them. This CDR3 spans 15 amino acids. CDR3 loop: CASSLGGFSYNEQFF. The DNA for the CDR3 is TGTGCCAGCAGCTTAGGCGGATTCTCCTACAATGAGCAGTTCTTC. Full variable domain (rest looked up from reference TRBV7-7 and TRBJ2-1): GAGVSQSPRYKVTKRGQDVTLRCDPISSHATLYWYQQALGQGPEFLTYFNYEAQPDKSGLPSDRFSAERPEGSISTLTIQRTEQRDSAMYRCASSLGGFSYNEQFFGPGTRLTVL.

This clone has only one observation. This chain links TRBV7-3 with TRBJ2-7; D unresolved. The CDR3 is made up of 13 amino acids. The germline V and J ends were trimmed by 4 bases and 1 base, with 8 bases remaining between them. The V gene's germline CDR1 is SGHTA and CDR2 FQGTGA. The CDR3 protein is CASSSYVSYEQYF. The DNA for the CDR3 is TGTGCCAGCAGCTCGTATGTTTCCTACGAGCAGTACTTC. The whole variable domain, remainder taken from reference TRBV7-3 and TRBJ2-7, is GAGVSQTPSNKVTEKGKYVELRCDPISGHTALYWYRQSLGQGPEFLIYFQGTGAADDSGLPNDRFFAVRPEGSVSTLKIQRTERGDSAVYLCASSSYVSYEQYFGPGTRLTVT.

CDR3 residues: CSVSRRLARYNEQFF. DNA for the CDR3: TGCAGCGTTTCTAGAAGACTAGCTCGGTACAATGAGCAGTTCTTC. This sequence joins TRBV29-1 and TRBJ2-1, with TRBD2 matching over 7 bases. The V gene's germline CDR1 is SQVTM and CDR2 ANQGSEA. The length of the CDR3 is 15 residues. The J segment lost 4 bases and the V segment lost 5 bases, leaving 11 bases of the junction unmatched.

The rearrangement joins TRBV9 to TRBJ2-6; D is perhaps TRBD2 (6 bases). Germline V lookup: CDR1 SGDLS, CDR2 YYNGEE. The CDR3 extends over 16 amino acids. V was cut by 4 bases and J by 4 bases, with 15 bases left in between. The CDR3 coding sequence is TGTGCCAGCAGCCTCAGAGGAGGGAAAGGGGCCAACGTCCTGACTTTC. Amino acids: CASSLRGGKGANVLTF.

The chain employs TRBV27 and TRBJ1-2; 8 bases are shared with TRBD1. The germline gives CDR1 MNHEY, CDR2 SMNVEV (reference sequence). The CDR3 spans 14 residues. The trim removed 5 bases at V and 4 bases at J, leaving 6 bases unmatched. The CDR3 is CASSPAGGGYGYTF. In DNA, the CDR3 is TGTGCCAGCAGTCCCGCAGGGGGCGGCTATGGCTACACCTTC.

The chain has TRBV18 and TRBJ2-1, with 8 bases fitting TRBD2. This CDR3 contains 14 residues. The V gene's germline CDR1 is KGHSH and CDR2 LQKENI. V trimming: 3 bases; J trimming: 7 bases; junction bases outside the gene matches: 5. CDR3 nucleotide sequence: TGTGCCAGCTCACCGGCGGGAGGATCGAATGAGCAGTTCTTC. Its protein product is CASSPAGGSNEQFF.

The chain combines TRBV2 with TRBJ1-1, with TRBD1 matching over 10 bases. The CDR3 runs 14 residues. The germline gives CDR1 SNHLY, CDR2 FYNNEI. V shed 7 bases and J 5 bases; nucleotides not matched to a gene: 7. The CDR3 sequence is CASNRQDRGTEAFF. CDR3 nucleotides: TGTGCCAGCAACCGCCAGGACAGGGGGACTGAAGCTTTCTTT.

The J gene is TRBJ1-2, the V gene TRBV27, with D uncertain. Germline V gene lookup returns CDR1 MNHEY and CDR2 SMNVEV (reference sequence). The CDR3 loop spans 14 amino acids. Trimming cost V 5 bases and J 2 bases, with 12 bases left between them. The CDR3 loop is CASSMRTTNYGYTF. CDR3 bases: TGTGCCAGCAGTATGAGGACCACCAACTATGGCTACACCTTC.